Reported below is one T cell receptor beta chain. Its specificity is unknown. Assay runs were performed at deep level. Genomic DNA of each subset was evenly split across several immunoSEQ plates. Assay: immunoSEQ multiplex PCR; the TCRdb copy retains only in-frame clones and omits some. In the table there are 2 million to 2.5 million clones, approximately 94% of which are singletons. This record belongs to a study of shared clonotypes between healthy human individuals. Study context: Used for every donor were three CD4 naive, three CD4 memory, two CD8 naive and one CD8 memory plate.

Study conclusions and caveats: Clonotype sharing among donors, it was expected, would be affected by sequencing depth.

Germline CDR1 and CDR2: SEHNR and FQNEAQ (reference sequence). The CDR3 loop spans 12 amino acids. V was shortened by 1 base and J by 9 bases, with 7 bases between the two germline ends. Input material: naive CD4+ T cells sorted from blood. Subset here: CD45RA+ positively selected. This TCR was sampled from a man between 18 and 29 years old in good health. V gene TRBV7-9 combines with J gene TRBJ2-4, with D unresolved. CDR3 region: CASSLDVVIQYF. The CDR3 coding sequence is TGTGCCAGCAGCTTAGATGTTGTCATTCAGTACTTC.